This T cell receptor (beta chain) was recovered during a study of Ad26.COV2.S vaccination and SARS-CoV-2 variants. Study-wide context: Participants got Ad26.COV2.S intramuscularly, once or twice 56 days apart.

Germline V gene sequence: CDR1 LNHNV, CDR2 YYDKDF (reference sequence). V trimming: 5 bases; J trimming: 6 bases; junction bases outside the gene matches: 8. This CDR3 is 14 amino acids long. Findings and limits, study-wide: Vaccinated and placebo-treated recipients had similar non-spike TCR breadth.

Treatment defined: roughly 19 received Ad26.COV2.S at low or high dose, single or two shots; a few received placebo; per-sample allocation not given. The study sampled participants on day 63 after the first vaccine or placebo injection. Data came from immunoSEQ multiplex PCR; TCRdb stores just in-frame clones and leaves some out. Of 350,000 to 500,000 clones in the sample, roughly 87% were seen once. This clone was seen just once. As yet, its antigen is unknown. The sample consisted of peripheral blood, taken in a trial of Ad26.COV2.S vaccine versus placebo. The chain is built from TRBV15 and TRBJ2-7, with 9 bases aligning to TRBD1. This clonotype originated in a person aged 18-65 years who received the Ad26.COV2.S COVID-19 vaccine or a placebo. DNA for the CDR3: TGTGCCACCAGCCAGGACAGGGGAGTGGTCGAGCAGTACTTC. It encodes CATSQDRGVVEQYF.